Each of the 25 T cell receptor beta chains below was sequenced from the same sample in a study of blood T cells in healthy people across ages. With a J-beta primer mix and a sample-barcoded 5' primer, a second PCR ran about 7 to 12 cycles. One entry per CDR3 protein, called by TCRdb with MiXCR from the 5' RACE reads. The sample contains about 1.1 million distinct CDR3 sequences, 35% to 45% of which appear only once. Input material: blood. These receptor sequences come from a man between 18 and 35 years old in good health.

The chain recombines TRBV12-3 or TRBV12-4 with TRBJ2-2; no clear D. Trimming shortened V by 11 bases and J by 5 bases, and 12 bases separated the two germline ends. The CDR3 extends over 12 amino acids. The CDR3 is CASLGITGELFF. The CDR3 DNA sequence: TGTGCCTCCTTAGGGATAACCGGGGAGCTGTTTTTT.

The chain joins TRBV10-3 to TRBJ1-1, with 8 positions matching TRBD1. The junction had 8 bases not matched to a gene; V was cut back by 8 bases and J by 6 bases. The germline V gene has CDR1 ENHRY and CDR2 SYGVKD. This CDR3 has 13 amino acids. CDR3 loop: CAISDREDAEAFF. The CDR3 DNA reads TGTGCCATCTCGGACAGGGAGGACGCTGAAGCTTTCTTT.

This rearrangement joins TRBV6-2 or TRBV6-3 to TRBJ1-1; 8 bases fit TRBD1. The CDR3 is 16 amino acids. Unmatched junction bases numbered 5, after V lost 1 base and J lost 1 base. Germline loops: CDR1 MNHEY, CDR2 SVGEGT. CDR3 in DNA: TGTGCCAGCAGTTACTTGGGAGGGACAGGGAACACTGAAGCTTTCTTT. Protein: CASSYLGGTGNTEAFF.

This chain joins TRBV6-4 and TRBJ1-5, with D possibly matching TRBD1 (5 bases). The germline gives CDR1 MRHNA, CDR2 SNTAGT. Trimming removed 3 bases at V and 6 bases at J, with 9 bases between. The CDR3 sequence is 13 residues long. The CDR3 DNA is TGTGCCAGCAGTGAGGGGGGGGGTCAGCCCCAGCATTTT. Its protein product is CASSEGGGQPQHF.

In its sample, this clonotype was seen a few times. The V gene is TRBV7-9, the J gene TRBJ2-1; perhaps TRBD2 as D (5 bases). Trimming removed 10 bases from V and 6 bases from J, with 16 bases in between. Germline CDR1 is SEHNR and CDR2 is FQNEAQ (reference sequence). The CDR3 contains 13 residues. The CDR3 sequence is CATPPLAGNEQFF. DNA for the CDR3: TGTGCCACCCCGCCCCTAGCAGGCAATGAGCAGTTCTTC.

J is TRBJ2-5 and V is TRBV6-6; 9 positions match TRBD1. TRBJ2-7 explains the end of the DNA better; the J call may be wrong. Germline CDR1 and CDR2: MNHNY and SVGAGI (reference sequence). CDR3 size: 16 residues. The CDR3 DNA is TGTGCCAGCAGTTCGGGCGACAGGGGGGCTCTGGACGAGCAGTACTTC. Translation gives CASSSGDRGALDEQYF.

This clonotype was counted a few times. The V call is TRBV27, the J call TRBJ2-7, with D hard to call. Germline loops: CDR1 MNHEY, CDR2 SMNVEV (reference sequence). The CDR3 is 11 residues long. V was trimmed by 10 bases and J by 2 bases, leaving 9 bases between them. For the CDR3, the DNA is TGTGCCACCCGTAACCCCTACGAGCAGTACTTC. This codes for CATRNPYEQYF.

For this clonotype: At one of its ends the junction is not consistent with the germline gene, which may arise from a read error. The chain joins TRBV28 to TRBJ2-2; TRBD2 is a possible D gene (5 bases). CDR1 and CDR2 from the germline V gene are MDHEN and SYDVKM. This CDR3 has 19 amino acids. CDR3 amino acids: CASSQPSDWRVGNTGELFF. The CDR3 nucleotides are TGTGCCAGCAGTCAACCATCGGACTGGCGAGTGGGTAACACCGGGGAGCTGTTCTTT.

The chain couples TRBV6-1 to TRBJ2-3, with D perhaps given as TRBD1 or TRBD2 (5 bases each). CDR1 is MNHNS, CDR2 SASEGT, per germline. The CDR3 runs to 13 residues. The germline V and J ends were trimmed by 6 bases and 8 bases, with 15 bases remaining between them. In nucleotides, the CDR3 is TGTGCCAGCAGACAGCTTCGAGGGGCTACGCAGTATTTT. It translates to CASRQLRGATQYF.

The gene calls are TRBV20-1 and TRBJ2-1; no clear D. This CDR3 contains 16 residues. The ends were cut back, 0 bases at V and 4 bases at J, with 16 bases in the middle. Germline V gives CDR1 DFQATT, CDR2 SNEGSKA (reference sequence). The CDR3 DNA follows: TGCAGTGCTAGAGATCTTAGGGAAGGATTTTACAATGAGCAGTTCTTC. It encodes CSARDLREGFYNEQFF.

The CDR3 bases are TGTGCCAGCAGTTACCTTAGGGATGAGCAGTTCTTC. Protein: CASSYLRDEQFF. The rearrangement uses TRBV6-2 or TRBV6-3 and TRBJ2-1; D call uncertain. V was cut by 2 bases and J by 8 bases, with 7 bases left in between. The CDR3 runs to 12 residues. CDR1 and CDR2 (germline): MNHEY, SVGEGT.

The chain has TRBV6-2 or TRBV6-3 and TRBJ1-1; tentatively, D is TRBD1 (5 bases). The CDR3 is made up of 13 amino acids. The germline V gene has CDR1 MNHEY and CDR2 SVGEGT. The V end lost 2 bases, the J end lost 7 bases, and 11 bases lay between the germline ends. The CDR3 spells CASSYRYGGEAFF. The CDR3 DNA follows: TGTGCCAGCAGTTACCGGTATGGGGGTGAAGCTTTCTTT.

This clonotype occurred a few times. The chain joins TRBV7-2 to TRBJ2-1; D possibly uses TRBD1 or TRBD2 (7 bases each). The germline V gene encodes CDR1 SGHTA and CDR2 FQGNSA. CDR3 length equals 14 residues. Between the trimmed V and J ends, which lost 7 bases and 7 bases, there was a span of 17 bases. CDR3 bases: TGTGCCAGCAATCAGGGGGGGGCGTGGAATGAGCAGTTCTTC. This encodes CASNQGGAWNEQFF.

J is TRBJ1-1 and V is TRBV11-2; 7 bases map to TRBD1. The junction had 8 bases not matched to a gene; V was cut back by 4 bases and J by 6 bases. The CDR3 contains 14 residues. The germline V gene has CDR1 SGHAT and CDR2 FQNNGV. DNA for the CDR3: TGTGCCAGCAGCTCACTACAGGGGATCGCTGAAGCTTTCTTT. This sequence encodes CASSSLQGIAEAFF.

The chain employs TRBV27 and TRBJ1-1; no definite D call. The ends were cut back, 5 bases at V and 1 base at J, with 14 bases in the middle. The CDR3 length is 15 residues. The germline V gene has CDR1 MNHEY and CDR2 SMNVEV (reference sequence). The CDR3 reads CASSPIQNRNTEAFF. CDR3 coding DNA: TGTGCCAGCAGTCCGATCCAGAATAGGAACACTGAAGCTTTCTTT.

This sequence joins TRBV6-1 and TRBJ2-5; D possibly corresponds to TRBD1 (6 bases). The better agreement between TRBJ2-7 and the DNA end casts doubt on the J call. The CDR3 extends over 12 amino acids. Germline loops: CDR1 MNHNS, CDR2 SASEGT. The CDR3 region is CASSERGNEQYF. The CDR3 nucleotides read TGTGCCAGCAGTGAAAGGGGGAACGAGCAGTACTTC.

The chain recombines TRBV2 with TRBJ2-1, with D possibly being TRBD2 (7 bases). The DNA matches TRBJ2-7 better at its end, which makes the J call doubtful. CDR1 and CDR2 (germline): SNHLY, FYNNEI. CDR3 length equals 15 residues. CDR3 in DNA: TGTGCCAGCAGCCCGGAAGGGGGGGACTACAATGAGCAGTACTTC. Translation gives CASSPEGGDYNEQYF.

The gene calls are TRBV25-1 and TRBJ1-2; D is undetermined. CDR1 and CDR2 (germline): MGHDK, SYGVNS. Between the trimmed V and J ends, which lost 2 bases and 3 bases, there was a span of 7 bases. This CDR3 comprises 13 residues. In DNA, the CDR3 is TGTGCCAGCAGTGAAGGTCCCTACTATGGCTACACCTTC. Amino acid sequence: CASSEGPYYGYTF.

The rearrangement joins TRBV28 to TRBJ2-3, with 9 bases lining up with TRBD1. V shed 3 bases and J 5 bases; nucleotides not matched to a gene: 9. This CDR3 is built from 16 residues. Per the germline V gene, CDR1 is MDHEN and CDR2 is SYDVKM. The CDR3 loop reads CASSFLRDRAGDTQYF. In nucleotides, the CDR3 is TGTGCCAGCAGTTTCCTGAGGGACAGGGCCGGAGATACGCAGTATTTT. Full variable domain (rest looked up from reference TRBV28 and TRBJ2-3): DVKVTQSSRYLVKRTGEKVFLECVQDMDHENMFWYRQDPGLGLRLIYFSYDVKMKEKGDIPEGYSVSREKKERFSLILESASTNQTSMYLCASSFLRDRAGDTQYFGPGTRLTVL.

This clonotype has only a few counts. This chain connects TRBV5-1 to TRBJ1-1; TRBD1 is a possible D gene (5 bases). CDR1 SGHRS and CDR2 YFSETQ come from the germline V gene. Trimming cost V 4 bases and J 2 bases, with 15 bases left between them. The CDR3 covers 15 residues. CDR3 sequence reads: CASSLNGARNTEAFF. The CDR3 bases are TGCGCCAGCAGCCTTAACGGGGCGCGAAACACTGAAGCTTTCTTT.

This chain uses TRBV2 with TRBJ1-5, with TRBD1 matching over 9 bases. Trimming cost V 3 bases and J 4 bases; bases outside gene matches: 10. The CDR3 has 17 amino acids. CDR1 and CDR2 (germline): SNHLY, FYNNEI. For the CDR3, the DNA is TGTGCCAGCAGTGAGGCTGAAGGGACAGGGTTGAATCAGCCCCAGCATTTT. Translated: CASSEAEGTGLNQPQHF.

The chain has TRBV12-3 or TRBV12-4 and TRBJ2-7, with 8 bases aligning to TRBD1. Trimming took 7 bases from V and 2 from J; bases not matched to a gene: 10. This CDR3 comprises 15 residues. The CDR3 loop reads CASIPTGTGTYEQYF. In DNA, the CDR3 is TGTGCCAGCATCCCGACCGGGACAGGAACCTACGAGCAGTACTTC.

This clonotype was recorded many times. The chain uses TRBV6-5 and TRBJ1-2; D might be TRBD1 (5 bases). In germline, CDR1 is MNHEY, CDR2 SVGAGI. V lost 6 bases to trimming and J lost 4 bases, with 15 bases between them. The CDR3 loop spans 14 amino acids. In nucleotides, the CDR3 is TGTGCCAGCAGCTCAACTGGGGGAGGCTATGGCTACACCTTC. Protein: CASSSTGGGYGYTF.

This clonotype was detected only a few times. The chain links TRBV4-2 to TRBJ2-1, with a weak D call TRBD2 (6 bases). Germline V lookup: CDR1 LGHNA, CDR2 YNFKEQ. The CDR3 loop spans 14 amino acids. The V end lost 1 base, the J end lost 14 bases, and 18 bases lay between the germline ends. The CDR3 DNA is TGTGCCAGCAGCCAAGGCGTTGGGGGGAGGAGTGAGTTCTTC. Translated: CASSQGVGGRSEFF.

This chain connects TRBV4-2 to TRBJ2-2; D gene unclear. With 3 bases removed from V and 0 bases from J, the gap between germline ends came to 8 bases. The CDR3 length is 15 residues. Germline V gene data show CDR1 as LGHNA and CDR2 as YNFKEQ. CDR3 loop: CASSQVRANTGELFF. CDR3 nucleotide sequence: TGTGCCAGCAGCCAGGTTCGAGCGAACACCGGGGAGCTGTTTTTT.